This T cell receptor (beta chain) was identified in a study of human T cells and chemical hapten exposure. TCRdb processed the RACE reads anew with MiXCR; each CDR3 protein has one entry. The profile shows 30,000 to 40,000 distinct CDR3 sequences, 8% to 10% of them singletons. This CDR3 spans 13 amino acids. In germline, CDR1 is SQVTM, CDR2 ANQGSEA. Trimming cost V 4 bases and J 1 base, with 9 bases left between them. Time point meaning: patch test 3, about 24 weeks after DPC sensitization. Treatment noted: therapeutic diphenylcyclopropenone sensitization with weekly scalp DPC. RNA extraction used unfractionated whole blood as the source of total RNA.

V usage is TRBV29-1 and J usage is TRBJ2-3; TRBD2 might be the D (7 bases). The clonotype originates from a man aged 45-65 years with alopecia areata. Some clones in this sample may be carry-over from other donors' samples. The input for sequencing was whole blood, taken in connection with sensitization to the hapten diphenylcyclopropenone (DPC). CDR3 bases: TGCAGCGTTGCCGGGGGGCGCACAGATACGCAGTATTTT. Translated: CSVAGGRTDTQYF.